What follows are 2 T cell receptor beta chains derived from one specimen sequenced in a study of T cell clonotyping in hematopoietic cell transplantation. Some clones are missing from TCRdb's copy, which holds only in-frame ones; the method was immunoSEQ multiplex PCR. This sample has 3,000 to 4,000 clones, with 60% to 75% found just once. The material sequenced was peripheral blood mononuclear cells, taken 30 days after allogeneic stem cell transplant. The receptors were sampled from a male patient aged 40-50 years who had an allogeneic stem cell transplant from an unrelated donor, so the T cells may come from the graft donor. Some clones in this sample may be carry-over from other donors' samples.

V and J are TRBV6-5 and TRBJ1-1; no reliable D call. In germline, CDR1 is MNHEY, CDR2 SVGAGI. V was pared by 0 bases and J by 2 bases, with 10 bases between. This CDR3 region has 15 residues. CDR3 in amino acids: CASSYSGSENTEAFF. For the CDR3, the DNA is TGTGCCAGCAGTTACTCGGGTTCTGAAAACACTGAAGCTTTCTTT.

The chain carries TRBV6-5 and TRBJ2-7; tentative D call: TRBD2 (6 bases). The CDR3 contains 13 residues. Trimming stripped 4 bases from V and 5 bases from J, with 12 bases between. The V gene's germline CDR1 is MNHEY and CDR2 SVGAGI. Here the CDR3 DNA reads TGTGCCAGCAGTTCGGGACTGTTAGACGAGCAGTACTTC. This sequence encodes CASSSGLLDEQYF.